This TCR beta chain was recorded in a study of cytomegalovirus exposure and HLA in healthy donors. Germline V gene sequence: CDR1 MDHEN, CDR2 SYDVKM. With V trimmed by 4 bases and J by 5 bases, 3 bases remained unmatched. The CDR3 is 15 amino acids. Measured with immunoSEQ multiplex PCR; TCRdb has only the in-frame clones, and not every one. The data contain 66,000 or so clones, approximately 97% of them seen just once; the ten biggest clones take up about 1.6%. Study-wide findings and caveats: The study designated 150 or so TCR beta chains cytomegalovirus-associated. Across donors, most TCRs were seen rarely, yet some public ones were widespread.

A note on this clone: Its matching antigen is unknown.

This rearrangement joins TRBV28 to TRBJ1-6; 9 positions agree with TRBD1. Sequencing was done on a sample of PBMCs. This sequence was found in a young woman in good health and CMV-seropositive. The CDR3 is CASSSRTGDNSPLHF. The CDR3, as DNA: TGTGCCAGCAGTTCTCGGACAGGGGATAATTCACCCCTCCACTTT.